This T cell receptor (beta chain) was recorded in a study of blood T cell repertoires in COVID-19. TCRdb's copy holds only in-frame clones and misses some; the assay was immunoSEQ multiplex PCR. The sample yields about 330,000 clones, 87% seen once. The sequenced sample was PBMCs or T cells enriched from blood (not recorded which). The sequence came from a woman in her 30s who had recovered from COVID-19.

CDR3 in amino acids: CASSQRNTEAFF. CDR3 bases: TGTGCCAGCAGCCAACGGAACACTGAAGCTTTCTTT. The chain links TRBV3-1 (or the pseudogene TRBV3-2) to TRBJ1-1; D is uncertain. Germline V gene data show CDR1 as LGHDT and CDR2 as YNNKEL (reference sequence). The CDR3 runs 12 residues. Trimming stripped 2 bases from V and 1 base from J, with 2 bases between.